Each of the 18 T cell receptor beta chains below was sequenced from the same sample in a study of CD8 T cells in Susac syndrome. The authors reverse transcribed about 0.5 to 1 ug RNA with random hexamers. A single record per CDR3 protein comes from TCRdb applying MiXCR to the immunoSEQ multiplex PCR reads. The data show 200,000 or so distinct CDR3 sequences, more than 90% seen once. The sequencing input was CD4+ T cells from PBMCs. Every receptor here comes from a human donor with multiple sclerosis.

The rearrangement links TRBV5-4 to TRBJ2-7; 11 nucleotides line up with TRBD1. Germline V CDR1 and CDR2: SGHNT, YYREEE (reference sequence). The CDR3 covers 16 residues. The V gene end was trimmed by 3 bases and the J gene end by 7 bases; junction bases not matched to a gene: 12. The CDR3 nucleotides are TGTGCCAGCAGCTCTTCGGACAGGGGGCATCTTGAGGAGCAGTACTTC. This sequence encodes CASSSSDRGHLEEQYF.

DNA of the CDR3: TGTGCCAGCAGCAATAGCGGGAGTCGCTACGAGCAGTACTTC. Protein sequence: CASSNSGSRYEQYF. The chain has TRBV6-2 or TRBV6-3 and TRBJ2-7, with TRBD2 matching over 9 bases. V lost 6 bases and J lost 3; bases outside the gene matches: 6. There are 14 residues in the CDR3. Germline CDR1 and CDR2: MNHEY and SVGEGT.

This chain joins TRBV20-1 and TRBJ1-5, with D maybe TRBD1 (5 bases). This CDR3 is built from 18 residues. From germline, CDR1 is DFQATT and CDR2 SNEGSKA (reference sequence). Trimming took off 1 base at V and 3 bases at J, with 22 bases between the two ends. Here the CDR3 DNA reads TGCAGTGCTAGAGGAGCAGGGCCCTGGGGAGGCGACAATCAGCCCCAGCATTTT. It codes for CSARGAGPWGGDNQPQHF.

The chain uses TRBV29-1 and TRBJ2-1; D gene uncertain. The CDR3 loop spans 13 amino acids. V was trimmed by 5 bases and J by 0 bases, leaving 8 bases between them. CDR1 and CDR2 from the germline V gene are SQVTM and ANQGSEA. The CDR3 DNA follows: TGCAGCGTTCTGACGAACTCCTACAATGAGCAGTTCTTC. Translation: CSVLTNSYNEQFF.

The CDR3 DNA follows: TGTGCCAGCAGTCTAGAAATCGGGCAGTTCTTC. This sequence encodes CASSLEIGQFF. The J gene is TRBJ2-1, the V gene TRBV11-2; no clear D. CDR3 length: 11 residues. Trimming left V 6 bases short and J 12 bases short, with 12 bases between. Germline V gene data show CDR1 as SGHAT and CDR2 as FQNNGV.

The V gene is TRBV29-1, the J gene TRBJ2-2, with 7 bases identical to TRBD2. The trim removed 6 bases at V and 1 base at J, leaving 2 bases unmatched. The CDR3 totals 13 residues. Germline values: CDR1 SQVTM, CDR2 ANQGSEA. DNA of the CDR3: TGCAGCGTCGGGACTATGAACACCGGGGAGCTGTTTTTT. Amino acid sequence: CSVGTMNTGELFF.

The chain recombines TRBV20-1 with TRBJ1-1, with D maybe TRBD1 (5 bases). Germline V gives CDR1 DFQATT, CDR2 SNEGSKA (reference sequence). V was shortened by 5 bases and J by 4 bases, with 11 bases between the two germline ends. This CDR3 has 12 residues. CDR3 sequence: CSAGWGSTEAFF. In DNA form, the CDR3 reads TGCAGTGCTGGGTGGGGGAGCACTGAAGCTTTCTTT.

The chain links TRBV2 to TRBJ2-3, with D possibly being TRBD2 (6 bases). The length of the CDR3 is 14 residues. The germline V gene encodes CDR1 SNHLY and CDR2 FYNNEI. V gave up 4 bases and J gave up 0 bases, with 8 bases separating them. This CDR3 reads CASSGRVSTDTQYF. For the CDR3, the DNA is TGTGCCAGCAGTGGGAGGGTTAGCACAGATACGCAGTATTTT.

This chain connects TRBV5-1 to TRBJ2-5; 9 bases align to TRBD1. This CDR3 comprises 15 residues. The V gene end was trimmed by 4 bases and the J gene end by 4 bases; junction bases not matched to a gene: 8. Germline CDR1 reads SGHRS; CDR2 reads YFSETQ. CDR3 in amino acids: CASSTGTGRRETQYF. CDR3 DNA: TGCGCCAGCAGCACCGGGACAGGGAGGCGAGAGACCCAGTACTTC.

V usage is TRBV29-1 and J usage is TRBJ2-5, with no clear D. V lost 0 bases to trimming and J lost 1 base, with 6 bases between them. The CDR3 is 13 residues long. In germline, CDR1 is SQVTM, CDR2 ANQGSEA. The CDR3 DNA follows: TGCAGCGTTGAAGAGGGGTCCCAAGAGACCCAGTACTTC. It encodes CSVEEGSQETQYF.

The chain recombines TRBV29-1 with TRBJ1-2; no firm D call. Germline V gene sequence: CDR1 SQVTM, CDR2 ANQGSEA. The V end was cut by 4 bases, the J end by 7 bases, with 13 bases between. The CDR3 sequence is 12 residues long. The DNA of the CDR3 is TGCAGCGTTGGGGGTTTCGCCCTTGGCTACACCTTC. Protein sequence: CSVGGFALGYTF.

The V and J genes are TRBV30 and TRBJ1-6; 10 bases are a match to TRBD1. There are 14 residues in the CDR3. Trimming at V came to 3 bases and at J to 6 bases, leaving 2 bases not matched to a gene. Germline V gene sequence: CDR1 GTSNPN, CDR2 SVGIG (reference sequence). The CDR3 DNA follows: TGTGCCTGGAGGGGGGACAGGGGTAATTCACCCCTCCACTTT. This translates into CAWRGDRGNSPLHF.

The chain joins TRBV20-1 to TRBJ2-5; perhaps TRBD1 as D (5 bases). The CDR3 length is 14 residues. V was clipped by 2 bases and J by 5 bases, with 15 bases between them. Germline-derived CDR1 and CDR2 are DFQATT and SNEGSKA (reference sequence). The CDR3 DNA reads as TGCAGTGCTAGACTACCCCAGGGCGGTGAGACCCAGTACTTC. It specifies CSARLPQGGETQYF.

This clonotype was detected only once. V usage is TRBV24-1 and J usage is TRBJ2-1, with D perhaps matching TRBD1 or TRBD2 (7 bases each). V shed 8 bases and J shed 5 bases, with 18 bases lying between them. Germline V gene data show CDR1 as KGHDR and CDR2 as SFDVKD. The length of the CDR3 is 15 residues. The CDR3 spells CATTGEGTENNEQFF. The CDR3 region has the DNA TGTGCCACCACCGGGGAGGGGACAGAGAACAATGAGCAGTTCTTC.

The gene calls are TRBV3-1 and TRBJ1-1; TRBD1 might be the D (6 bases). Trimming shortened V by 5 bases and J by 7 bases, and 11 bases separated the two germline ends. The CDR3 is 12 residues long. Germline values: CDR1 LGHDT, CDR2 YNNKEL (reference sequence). This chain's CDR3 is CASSYGQSEAFF. The CDR3 region has the DNA TGTGCCAGCAGCTACGGACAGAGTGAAGCTTTCTTT.

The V and J genes are TRBV5-6 and TRBJ2-1; either TRBD1 or TRBD2 may supply D (5 bases each). This CDR3 region has 15 residues. V was pared by 7 bases and J by 1 base, with 15 bases between. Germline V gives CDR1 SGHDT, CDR2 YYEEEE. CDR3 region: CASLLGTVSYNEQFF. The CDR3 nucleotides read TGTGCCAGCTTGCTTGGGACGGTATCCTACAATGAGCAGTTCTTC.

The chain uses TRBV2 and TRBJ2-1; D is tentatively TRBD1 or TRBD2 (5 bases each). The CDR3 sequence is 13 residues long. The V end lost 8 bases, the J end lost 13 bases, and 21 bases lay between the germline ends. Germline values: CDR1 SNHLY, CDR2 FYNNEI. The chain's CDR3 is CASQPGTKDSQFF. The CDR3 DNA sequence: TGTGCCAGCCAGCCGGGGACCAAGGACTCTCAGTTCTTC.

This clonotype occurred a few times. The rearrangement joins TRBV30 to TRBJ1-5, with D tentatively TRBD1 (6 bases). Between the trimmed V and J ends, which lost 3 bases and 7 bases, there was a span of 13 bases. The CDR3 totals 13 residues. Germline CDR1 is GTSNPN and CDR2 is SVGIG (reference sequence). This CDR3 is CAWSPQGWQPQHF. The CDR3 region has the DNA TGTGCCTGGAGCCCCCAGGGGTGGCAGCCCCAGCATTTT.